Presented here are 22 T cell receptor beta chains from one specimen sequenced in a study of regulatory T cells in long-lasting Graves disease. Time point given: newly diagnosed GD, antithyroid drugs for less than 3 months. The TCR library used RNA extracted from PBMCs. CDR3 regions were amplified by Arm-PCR using iRepertoire HTBI primers to build TCR beta libraries. TCRdb used MiXCR to reprocess the multiplex PCR reads, holding one entry per CDR3 protein. The sample gives about 440,000 distinct CDR3 sequences, 15% to 20% of which show up once; around a quarter is in the top ten. This same sample was also taken into another study, of T cells in Graves' hyperthyroidism and ophthalmopathy.

Sequences were derived from peripheral blood mononuclear cells (PBMCs), sampled at new diagnosis, from a patient treated with antithyroid drugs. The receptors come from a woman aged 18-29 years with Graves disease.

This clonotype has at least ten counts. The V gene is TRBV27, the J gene TRBJ2-5, with D uncertain. V was cut by 4 bases and J by 5 bases, with 11 bases left in between. The V gene's germline CDR1 is MNHEY and CDR2 SMNVEV (reference sequence). The CDR3 runs 13 residues. The CDR3 spells CASSSRLMETQYF. CDR3 DNA: TGTGCCAGCAGTTCCCGATTGATGGAGACCCAGTACTTC.

The genes are TRBV9 and TRBJ2-2; TRBD2 is a possible D gene (6 bases). The CDR3 spans 15 residues. Germline V lookup: CDR1 SGDLS, CDR2 YYNGEE. The V gene lost 6 bases and the J gene lost 3 bases, with 15 bases spanning the gap. CDR3 sequence reads: CASNGGERDTGELFF. CDR3 sequence (DNA): TGTGCCAGCAATGGAGGGGAGAGGGACACCGGGGAGCTGTTTTTT.

The genes are TRBV6-2 or TRBV6-3 and TRBJ2-2; 9 bases agree with TRBD1. CDR1 MNHEY and CDR2 SVGEGT come from the germline V gene. V shed 6 bases, J shed 4 bases, and the junction held 9 bases outside the gene matches. This CDR3 region has 16 residues. This CDR3 is CASRRPGQGRTGELFF. CDR3 nucleotide sequence: TGTGCCAGCAGGCGACCGGGACAGGGACGCACCGGGGAGCTGTTTTTT.

V and J are TRBV25-1 and TRBJ2-3; 8 positions match TRBD1. The CDR3 is 12 amino acids. Germline values: CDR1 MGHDK, CDR2 SYGVNS. V lost 6 bases to trimming and J lost 4 bases; unmatched junction nucleotides: 0. The CDR3 here is CASRTGADTQYF. The CDR3 DNA sequence: TGTGCCAGCAGGACAGGGGCAGATACGCAGTATTTT.

This clonotype has just a few counts. This chain links TRBV7-3 with TRBJ2-5, with D perhaps TRBD2 (6 bases). From germline, CDR1 is SGHTA and CDR2 FQGTGA. Trimming stripped 5 bases from V and 2 bases from J, with 15 bases between. The CDR3 loop spans 15 amino acids. For the CDR3, the DNA is TGTGCCAGCAGCCGGAGCGGGCAGATACAAGAGACCCAGTACTTC. Its translation is CASSRSGQIQETQYF.

The rearrangement uses TRBV19 and TRBJ2-2; D is unclear. The ends were cut back, 1 base at V and 3 bases at J, with 9 bases in the middle. This CDR3 is built from 15 residues. Germline V gives CDR1 LNHDA, CDR2 SQIVND (reference sequence). The CDR3 spells CASSIGRRYTGELFF. DNA of the CDR3: TGTGCCAGTAGTATAGGTCGCAGGTACACCGGGGAGCTGTTTTTT.

This clonotype was counted ten times or more. The chain couples TRBV20-1 to TRBJ2-3, with D uncertain. The CDR3 consists of 11 residues. Germline lookup yields CDR1 DFQATT and CDR2 SNEGSKA (reference sequence). V lost 5 bases and J lost 2, with 5 bases in between. DNA of the CDR3: TGCAGTGCTGGCGACACAGATACGCAGTATTTT. Residues: CSAGDTDTQYF.

This clonotype was counted a single time. The chain employs TRBV7-2 and TRBJ2-7; D is ambiguous. Germline V gives CDR1 SGHTA, CDR2 FQGNSA. The CDR3 is made up of 13 amino acids. Trimming removed 6 bases at V and 6 bases at J, with 15 bases between. In nucleotides, the CDR3 is TGTGCCAGCAGAAGTGTTGGTTCCGTCGAGCAGTACTTC. Its protein is CASRSVGSVEQYF.

A remark on this clonotype: Just one base apart from a much larger clone, this may be a read error. The V gene is TRBV7-7, the J gene TRBJ2-1; 7 bases map to TRBD2. This CDR3 spans 14 amino acids. Germline lookup yields CDR1 SSHAT and CDR2 FNYEAQ (reference sequence). CDR3 sequence (DNA): TGTACTAGCAGCCCCACCGGCGGGAGAGGTGAGCAGTTCTTC. This codes for CTSSPTGGRGEQFF.

In its sample, this clonotype was seen many times. The rearrangement joins TRBV9 to TRBJ2-7, with D possibly being TRBD1 (6 bases). The CDR3 is 14 amino acids. V lost 1 base and J lost 2, with 10 bases in between. The germline V gene has CDR1 SGDLS and CDR2 YYNGEE. The CDR3 region has the DNA TGTGCCAGCAGCGTATACAGGGACACCTACGAGCAGTACTTC. Amino acids: CASSVYRDTYEQYF.

This chain joins TRBV14 and TRBJ1-1; 7 bases are a match to TRBD1. The CDR3 spans 14 residues. Trimming at V came to 2 bases and at J to 5 bases, leaving 5 bases not matched to a gene. Germline V gene lookup returns CDR1 SGHDN and CDR2 FVKESK. In DNA, the CDR3 is TGTGCCAGCAGCCAATTACCAGGGGGGACTGAAGCTTTCTTT. As protein: CASSQLPGGTEAFF.

As concerns this clonotype: A much larger clone differs by one base, so this may be a read error. This chain uses TRBV13 with TRBJ2-7, with TRBD1 identical over 10 bases. CDR1 and CDR2 (germline): PRHDT, FYEKMQ (reference sequence). The junction had 11 bases not matched to a gene; V was cut back by 7 bases and J by 2 bases. The length of the CDR3 is 16 residues. The CDR3 nucleotides read TGTGCCAGCACCTCCCACGGACAGGGGGGCCCCTACGAGCAGTACTTC. It translates to CASTSHGQGGPYEQYF.

In its sample, this clonotype was seen a few times. The chain is built from TRBV6-1 and TRBJ2-7; 13 bases fit TRBD2. Per germline, CDR1 MNHNS and CDR2 SASEGT. This CDR3 spans 14 amino acids. V lost 6 bases and J lost 5; bases outside the gene matches: 4. The CDR3: CASRVGLAGNEQYF. In nucleotides, the CDR3 is TGTGCCAGCAGGGTGGGACTAGCGGGAAACGAGCAGTACTTC.

Worth noting for this clonotype: A much more abundant neighbour one base away suggests this may be a read error. The chain is built from TRBV7-2 and TRBJ2-1, with D maybe TRBD2 (5 bases). V dropped 4 bases and J dropped 10 bases, with 17 bases sitting between them. The CDR3 consists of 14 residues. Germline lookup yields CDR1 SGHTA and CDR2 FQGNSA. The DNA for the CDR3 is TGTGCCAGCAGCTCGAGACTAAATTTGGGGGAGCAGTTCTTC. Protein product: CASSSRLNLGEQFF.

This clonotype has just a few counts. The V gene is TRBV13, the J gene TRBJ2-6; TRBD2 is a possible D gene (5 bases). Trimming left V 3 bases short and J 0 bases short, with 9 bases between. Germline V lookup: CDR1 PRHDT, CDR2 FYEKMQ (reference sequence). The CDR3 runs 16 residues. The CDR3 coding sequence is TGTGCCAGCAGCTTCGAGGGTAGCTCTGGGGCCAACGTCCTGACTTTC. It translates to CASSFEGSSGANVLTF. Full variable domain (rest looked up from reference TRBV13 and TRBJ2-6): AAGVIQSPRHLIKEKRETATLKCYPIPRHDTVYWYQQGPGQDPQFLISFYEKMQSDKGSIPDRFSAQQFSDYHSELNMSSLELGDSALYFCASSFEGSSGANVLTFGAGSRLTVL.

This clonotype showed up many times. V gene TRBV7-9 combines with J gene TRBJ2-1; maybe TRBD2 (6 bases). Trimming cost V 7 bases and J 6 bases, with 22 bases left between them. CDR1 and CDR2 (germline): SEHNR, FQNEAQ (reference sequence). The CDR3 covers 16 residues. CDR3 region: CASTPSASAGPNEQFF. The CDR3 DNA reads TGTGCCAGCACCCCTTCGGCTAGCGCCGGTCCCAATGAGCAGTTCTTC.

CDR3 sequence (DNA): TGCAGTGCTAGAGATCTGGGGCGCGAGGAGACCCAGTACTTC. It encodes CSARDLGREETQYF. This chain uses TRBV20-1 with TRBJ2-5; tentative D call: TRBD1 (5 bases). The CDR3 is made up of 14 amino acids. Germline CDR1 is DFQATT and CDR2 is SNEGSKA (reference sequence). V dropped 0 bases and J dropped 5 bases, with 13 bases sitting between them.

Of note for this clonotype: A much larger clone differs by one base, so this may be a read error. This sequence joins TRBV6-2 or TRBV6-3 and TRBJ1-1; D might be TRBD1 (5 bases). Germline assignment: CDR1 MNHEY and CDR2 SVGEGT. Between the trimmed V and J ends, which lost 5 bases and 5 bases, there was a span of 15 bases. The CDR3 contains 14 residues. CDR3 sequence: CASSESGGETEAFF. For the CDR3, the DNA is TGTGCCAGCAGTGAGTCCGGGGGAGAAACTGAAGCTTTCTTT.

This clonotype came up a few times. The chain carries TRBV30 and TRBJ2-7; 10 positions match TRBD2. Per germline, CDR1 GTSNPN and CDR2 SVGIG (reference sequence). CDR3 length: 13 residues. J was trimmed by 9 bases and V by 0 bases; bases with no gene match: 5. The CDR3 DNA reads TGTGCCTGGAGTGTAAGCGGGAGGGCCTGGCAGTACTTC. The encoded protein is CAWSVSGRAWQYF.

This clonotype was detected ten times or more. The chain uses TRBV18 and TRBJ1-1; 12 bases are a match to TRBD1. This CDR3 region has 17 residues. The V segment lost 2 bases and the J segment 5 bases; nucleotides outside the gene matches: 9. The germline V gene encodes CDR1 KGHSH and CDR2 LQKENI. The CDR3 is CASSPIGTGGAVTEAFF. The CDR3 DNA sequence: TGTGCCAGCTCACCAATAGGGACAGGGGGCGCGGTGACTGAAGCTTTCTTT.

This chain's CDR3 is CASSWRDPSSDTQYF. The CDR3 region has the DNA TGCGCCAGCAGCTGGCGGGACCCTAGTTCTGATACGCAGTATTTT. The V call is TRBV5-1, the J call TRBJ2-3, with D possibly TRBD2 on 6 matching bases. In germline, CDR1 is SGHRS, CDR2 YFSETQ. CDR3 length equals 15 residues. Trimming shortened V by 3 bases and J by 6 bases, and 17 bases separated the two germline ends.

The table lists this clonotype with many counts. The rearrangement joins TRBV20-1 to TRBJ2-2, with D possibly TRBD2 on 6 matching bases. The germline V gene has CDR1 DFQATT and CDR2 SNEGSKA (reference sequence). Trimming took 3 bases from V and 3 from J, leaving 14 bases between them. The CDR3 is 15 amino acids. The CDR3 loop reads CSARAGTGDTGELFF. CDR3 DNA sequence: TGCAGTGCTAGGGCCGGGACGGGGGACACCGGGGAGCTGTTTTTT.